This TCR beta chain appears in the sequencing data of a study of T cell changes during pregnancy in multiple sclerosis. Sequencing used immunoSEQ multiplex PCR; TCRdb keeps in-frame clones, though not all of them. The sample lists about 92,000 clones; roughly 92% were seen once. The V end was cut by 1 base, the J end by 6 bases, with 13 bases between. The CDR3 is made up of 14 amino acids. The germline V gene has CDR1 LNHDA and CDR2 SQIVND (reference sequence). Sequencing was performed on peripheral blood, taken in the first trimester of pregnancy. This TCR was sampled from a female donor with multiple sclerosis, enrolled in a pregnancy study. The chain is built from TRBV19 and TRBJ2-7; D gene ambiguous. The DNA for the CDR3 is TGTGCCAGTAGTATAGGATTACAACCTGGCGAGCAGTACTTC. This sequence encodes CASSIGLQPGEQYF.